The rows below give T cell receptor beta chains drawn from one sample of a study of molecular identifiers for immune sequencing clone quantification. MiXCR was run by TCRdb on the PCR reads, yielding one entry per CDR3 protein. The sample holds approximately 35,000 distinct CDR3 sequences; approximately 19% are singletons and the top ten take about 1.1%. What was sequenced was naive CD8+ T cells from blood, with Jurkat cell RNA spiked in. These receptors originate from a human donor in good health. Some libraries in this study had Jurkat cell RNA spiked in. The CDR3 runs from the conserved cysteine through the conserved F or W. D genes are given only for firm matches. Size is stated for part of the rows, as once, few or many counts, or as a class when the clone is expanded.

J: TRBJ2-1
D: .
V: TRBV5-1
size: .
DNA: TGCGCCAGCAGCACCAGAGCGGCCTCCTACAATGAGCAGTTCTTC
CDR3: CASSTRAASYNEQFF

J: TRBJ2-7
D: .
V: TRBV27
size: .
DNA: TGTGCCAGCAGAGTTTGGGTTGGAGGGAGAGGTTACCGGCAGTACTTC
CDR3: CASRVWVGGRGYRQYF

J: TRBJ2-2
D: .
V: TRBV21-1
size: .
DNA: TGTGCCAGCAGCTTGGTGAGGGCTACCGGGGAGCTGTTTTTT
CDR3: CASSLVRATGELFF

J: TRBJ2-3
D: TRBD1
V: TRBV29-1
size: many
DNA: TGCAGCGTTGTAGTCCAGGGGGCGGATACGCAGTATTTT
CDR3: CSVVVQGADTQYF

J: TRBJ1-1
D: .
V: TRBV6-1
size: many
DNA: TGTGCCAGCAGTGAATTGAGGGGATCCTTCGCTGAAGCTTTCTTT
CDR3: CASSELRGSFAEAFF

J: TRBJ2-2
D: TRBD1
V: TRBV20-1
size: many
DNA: TGCAGTGTGACAGGGGACAACACCGGGGAGCTGTTTTTT
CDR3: CSVTGDNTGELFF

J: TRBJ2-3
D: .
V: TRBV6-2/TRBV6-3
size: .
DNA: TGTGCCAGCAGAATTGGGGCTACCTACACAGATACGCAGTATTTT
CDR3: CASRIGATYTDTQYF

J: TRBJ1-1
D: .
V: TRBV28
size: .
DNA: TGTGCCAGCAGTTTAACTCCATCGGCGGGCACTGAAGCTTTCTTT
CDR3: CASSLTPSAGTEAFF

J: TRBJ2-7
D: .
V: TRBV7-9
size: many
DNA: TGTGCCAGCAGCTCGGTTTTTGGAGGGACGGTTCACGAGCAGTACTTC
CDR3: CASSSVFGGTVHEQYF

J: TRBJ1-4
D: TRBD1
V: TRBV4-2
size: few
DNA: TGTGCCAGCAGCCAAGAGACGACAGGGGGCGCCGGTGAAAAACTGTTTTTT
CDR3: CASSQETTGGAGEKLFF

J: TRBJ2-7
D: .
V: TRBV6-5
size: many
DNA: TGTGCCAGCAGTTACGGGGGCGGACCCTACGAGCAGTACTTC
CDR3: CASSYGGGPYEQYF

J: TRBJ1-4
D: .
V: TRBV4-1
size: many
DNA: TGCGCCAGCAGCCCCGGCCAAGGGGTTGAAAAACTGTTTTTT
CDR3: CASSPGQGVEKLFF

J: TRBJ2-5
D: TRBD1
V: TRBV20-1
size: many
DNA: TGCAGTGCCAAATCGACAGGGGGTGTGACGGCCCAGTACTTC
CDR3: CSAKSTGGVTAQYF

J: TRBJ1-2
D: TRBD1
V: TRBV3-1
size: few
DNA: TGTGCCAGCAGCCAAGATGTATGGGACAGGGAAGATGATGGCTACACCTTC
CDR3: CASSQDVWDREDDGYTF

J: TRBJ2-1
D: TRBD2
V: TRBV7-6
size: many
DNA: TGTGCCAGCAGTACGGGACTAGCGGGTTACAATGAGCAGTTCTTC
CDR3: CASSTGLAGYNEQFF

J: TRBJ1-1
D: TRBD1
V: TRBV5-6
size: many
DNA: TGTGCCAGCAGCGACCCCAGGGGGTTCATGAACACTGAAGCTTTCTTT
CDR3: CASSDPRGFMNTEAFF

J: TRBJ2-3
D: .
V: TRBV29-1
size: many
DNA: TGCAGCACATATCCTAGGGGCACAGATACGCAGTATTTT
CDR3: CSTYPRGTDTQYF

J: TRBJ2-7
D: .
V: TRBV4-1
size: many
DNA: TGCGCCAGCAGCCAAGAACAGTCCCCGGGGGAGCAGTACTTC
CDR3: CASSQEQSPGEQYF

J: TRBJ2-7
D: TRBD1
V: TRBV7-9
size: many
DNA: TGTGCCAGCAGCTCTCCCGGAACAGGGGGCATCGGCTACGAGCAGTACTTC
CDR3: CASSSPGTGGIGYEQYF

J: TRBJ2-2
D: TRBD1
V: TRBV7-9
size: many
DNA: TGTGCCAGCAGCAAGGGGGCAGGGGCGAACACCGGGGAGCTGTTTTTT
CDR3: CASSKGAGANTGELFF

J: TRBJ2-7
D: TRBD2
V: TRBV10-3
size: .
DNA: TGTGCCATCAGTGGCAGCGAAGACGGGACTAGGACCTACGAGCAGTACTTC
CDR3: CAISGSEDGTRTYEQYF

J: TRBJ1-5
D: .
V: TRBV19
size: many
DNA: TGTGCCAGTAGTATCTGGGCAGATAGCAATCAGCCCCAGCATTTT
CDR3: CASSIWADSNQPQHF

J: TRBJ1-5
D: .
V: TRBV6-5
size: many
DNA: TGTGCCAGCAGTTCCGACGCCTTTAGCAATCAGCCCCAGCATTTT
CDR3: CASSSDAFSNQPQHF

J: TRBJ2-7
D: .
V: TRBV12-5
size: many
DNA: TGTGCTAGTGGTGCCCCGCCCTACGAGCAGTACTTC
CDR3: CASGAPPYEQYF

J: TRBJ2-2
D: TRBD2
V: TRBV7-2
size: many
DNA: TGTGCCAGCAGCTGGGGACTAGCGGGAGACACCGGGGAGCTGTTTTTT
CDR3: CASSWGLAGDTGELFF

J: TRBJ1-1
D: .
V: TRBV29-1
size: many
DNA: TGCAGCGTTGTGGGGGGAAGCACTGAAGCTTTCTTT
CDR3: CSVVGGSTEAFF

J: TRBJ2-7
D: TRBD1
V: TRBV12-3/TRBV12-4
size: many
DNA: TGTGCCAGCAGTCTCCAGGGGGTAGGGGGCAGGTACGAGCAGTACTTC
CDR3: CASSLQGVGGRYEQYF

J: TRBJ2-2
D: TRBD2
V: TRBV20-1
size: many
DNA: TGCAGTGCGCTAGCGGGAGAAGGAACCGGGGAGCTGTTTTTT
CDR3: CSALAGEGTGELFF

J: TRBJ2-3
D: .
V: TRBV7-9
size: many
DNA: TGTGCCAGCAGCTTAGCGCTGGGAACAGATACGCAGTATTTT
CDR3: CASSLALGTDTQYF

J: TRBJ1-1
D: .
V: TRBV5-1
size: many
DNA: TGCGCCAGCAGCTTGGAATGGCCGACGGGAACTGAAGCTTTCTTT
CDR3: CASSLEWPTGTEAFF

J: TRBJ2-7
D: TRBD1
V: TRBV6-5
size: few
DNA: TGTGCCAGCAGCCCGGGTCCAGGGGGCTCGTACGAGCAGTACTTC
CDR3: CASSPGPGGSYEQYF

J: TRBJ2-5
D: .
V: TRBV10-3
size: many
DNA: TGTGCCATCAGTGATGGGATGCAAGAGACCCAGTACTTC
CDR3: CAISDGMQETQYF

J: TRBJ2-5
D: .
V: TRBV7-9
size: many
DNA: TGTGCCAGCAGCGGGGGGCTGGAGACCCAGTACTTC
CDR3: CASSGGLETQYF

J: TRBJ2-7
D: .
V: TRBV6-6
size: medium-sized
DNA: TGTGCCAGCCTTGAAACCCCGTCCCACGAGCAGTACTTC
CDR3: CASLETPSHEQYF

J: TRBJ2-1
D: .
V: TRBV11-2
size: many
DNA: TGTGCCAGCATCAGATCATCGGCGGCCGGATTATACAATGAGCAGTTCTTC
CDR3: CASIRSSAAGLYNEQFF

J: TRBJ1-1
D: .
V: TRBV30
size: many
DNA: TGTGCCTGGAGTGTACTTGTGCCGCCACGTAGTGCTTTCTTT
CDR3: CAWSVLVPPRSAFF

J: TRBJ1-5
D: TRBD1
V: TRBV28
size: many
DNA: TGTGCCAGCAAGACAGGGGTGAGGCAGCCCCAGCATTTT
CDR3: CASKTGVRQPQHF

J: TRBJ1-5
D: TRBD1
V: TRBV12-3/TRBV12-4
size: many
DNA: TGTGCCAGCAGTGCGGGACAGGGGAATCAGCCCCAGCATTTT
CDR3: CASSAGQGNQPQHF

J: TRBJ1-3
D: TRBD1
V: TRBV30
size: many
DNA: TGTGCCTGGAGTGTACGGACAGGGGGCCCTGGAAACACCATATATTTT
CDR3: CAWSVRTGGPGNTIYF

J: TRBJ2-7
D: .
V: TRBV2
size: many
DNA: TGTGCCAGCAAAGGTTCCTGGCAGTACTTC
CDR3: CASKGSWQYF

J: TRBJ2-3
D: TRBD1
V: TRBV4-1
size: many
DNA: TGCGCCAGCAGCCAAGGGGGACAGTCCACAGATACGCAGTATTTT
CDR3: CASSQGGQSTDTQYF

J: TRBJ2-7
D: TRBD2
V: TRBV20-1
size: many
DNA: TGCAGTCCCTCTGGACTAGCGGGAGTCTGGTACGAGCAGTACTTC
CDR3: CSPSGLAGVWYEQYF

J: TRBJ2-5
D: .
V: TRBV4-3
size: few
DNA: TGCGCCAGCAGCCAAGATCTTCTGGGGGGCGGAAAGACCCAGTACTTC
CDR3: CASSQDLLGGGKTQYF